The next 20 T cell receptor beta chains were all read from a single sample in a study of T cell responses to AZD1222 COVID-19 vaccine. Sequenced by immunoSEQ multiplex PCR; TCRdb stores in-frame clones only, minus some. This table has around 91,000 clones, just over 90% appearing once. The sequenced sample was peripheral blood, obtained 28 days after the second AZD1222 dose. All receptors derive from an adult who received the AZD1222 COVID-19 vaccine.

The J gene is TRBJ2-2, the V gene TRBV7-2, with 10 bases identical to TRBD2. The V and J ends lost 1 base and 4 bases, in that order; junction bases with no gene match: 9. Germline V gives CDR1 SGHTA, CDR2 FQGNSA. This CDR3 has 18 residues. CDR3 sequence: CASSLGLAGADRTGELFF. CDR3 sequence (DNA): TGTGCCAGCAGCTTAGGGCTAGCGGGAGCAGATCGCACCGGGGAGCTGTTTTTT.

This chain links TRBV7-9 with TRBJ2-2, with TRBD1 as a possible D gene (6 bases). The CDR3 sequence is 14 residues long. Trimming left V 3 bases short and J 8 bases short, with 13 bases between. Germline V CDR1 and CDR2: SEHNR, FQNEAQ (reference sequence). The CDR3: CASSFEQGWGELFF. The CDR3 DNA reads as TGTGCCAGCAGCTTTGAACAGGGATGGGGGGAGCTGTTTTTT.

The chain combines TRBV7-2 with TRBJ2-7; 7 nucleotides match TRBD1. This CDR3 comprises 14 residues. Per the germline V gene, CDR1 is SGHTA and CDR2 is FQGNSA. Trimming cost V 2 bases and J 3 bases; bases outside gene matches: 4. DNA for the CDR3: TGTGCCAGCAGCTTATTTGACAGGGACTACGAGCAGTACTTC. Amino acids: CASSLFDRDYEQYF.

CDR3 amino acids: CASSGPGAGSPLHF. CDR3 bases: TGTGCCAGCAGTGGCCCGGGGGCTGGTTCACCCCTCCACTTT. The chain combines TRBV28 with TRBJ1-6, with a tentative D call TRBD1 (6 bases). There are 14 residues in the CDR3. V lost 5 bases to trimming and J lost 9 bases, with 14 bases between them. Germline lookup yields CDR1 MDHEN and CDR2 SYDVKM. Variable domain in full (rest from reference TRBV28 and TRBJ1-6): DVKVTQSSRYLVKRTGEKVFLECVQDMDHENMFWYRQDPGLGLRLIYFSYDVKMKEKGDIPEGYSVSREKKERFSLILESASTNQTSMYLCASSGPGAGSPLHFGNGTRLTVT.

A word on this clone: Other DNA sequences in this sample translate to the same CDR3. The chain couples TRBV6-2 or TRBV6-3 to TRBJ1-5; 9 nucleotides align to TRBD1. V trimming: 4 bases; J trimming: 6 bases; junction bases outside the gene matches: 4. Germline loops: CDR1 MNHEY, CDR2 SVGEGT. The CDR3 consists of 14 residues. The CDR3 protein is CASSLTGGGQPQHF. CDR3 DNA: TGTGCCAGCAGTTTGACAGGGGGGGGTCAGCCCCAGCATTTT.

The table lists this clone with a count of one. This chain joins TRBV19 and TRBJ2-1, with 15 bases lining up with TRBD2. V lost 4 bases to trimming and J lost 8 bases; unmatched junction nucleotides: 6. This CDR3 spans 16 amino acids. Germline lookup yields CDR1 LNHDA and CDR2 SQIVND (reference sequence). DNA for the CDR3: TGTGCCAGTAGTAGGGGACTAGCGGGAGGAACAGATGAGCAGTTCTTC. This sequence encodes CASSRGLAGGTDEQFF.

The rearrangement links TRBV11-2 to TRBJ2-2; 10 nucleotides agree with TRBD2. Germline-derived CDR1 and CDR2 are SGHAT and FQNNGV. This CDR3 spans 17 amino acids. The V segment lost 0 bases and the J segment 1 base; nucleotides outside the gene matches: 2. Here the CDR3 DNA reads TGTGCCAGCAGCTTAGAAGGACTAGCGGTGAACACCGGGGAGCTGTTTTTT. This codes for CASSLEGLAVNTGELFF.

The rearrangement joins TRBV2 to TRBJ1-6; 10 positions agree with TRBD1. J gave up 10 bases and V 6 bases, and 6 bases lay outside the gene matches. CDR3 length: 14 residues. Germline values: CDR1 SNHLY, CDR2 FYNNEI. In nucleotides, the CDR3 is TGTGCCAGCAGGAGCAGGACAGGGGGGTCACCCCTCCACTTT. It specifies CASRSRTGGSPLHF.

The chain links TRBV6-1 to TRBJ1-3, with D possibly being TRBD1 (6 bases). CDR3 length: 13 residues. Deletions cut 3 bases from V and 4 bases from J, with 7 bases between. CDR1 is MNHNS, CDR2 SASEGT, per germline. The CDR3 here is CASSEGQGNTIYF. The CDR3 region has the DNA TGTGCCAGCAGTGAGGGACAAGGAAACACCATATATTTT.

The gene calls are TRBV5-6 and TRBJ1-2, with TRBD1 matching over 8 bases. Germline loops: CDR1 SGHDT, CDR2 YYEEEE. Trimming removed 1 base from V and 2 bases from J; junction bases left unmatched: 4. The CDR3 totals 15 residues. CDR3 sequence (DNA): TGTGCCAGCAGCTTGTTAGGGGACAGGAACTATGGCTACACCTTC. This gives the protein CASSLLGDRNYGYTF.

CDR3 bases: TGTGCCATCAGTGAGAGAGACAATCAGCCCCAGCATTTT. As protein: CAISERDNQPQHF. V and J are TRBV10-3 and TRBJ1-5; unclear D gene. The CDR3 contains 13 residues. Germline V CDR1 and CDR2: ENHRY, SYGVKD. Trimming left V 2 bases short and J 3 bases short, with 5 bases between.

Comment on this clone: Additional DNA sequences in this sample encode the identical CDR3. This sequence joins TRBV18 and TRBJ1-5; TRBD1 aligns across 7 bases. The CDR3 extends over 14 amino acids. The germline gives CDR1 KGHSH, CDR2 LQKENI. The trim removed 3 bases at V and 1 base at J, leaving 0 bases unmatched. The CDR3 bases are TGTGCCAGCTCACCGGGACAGAGCAATCAGCCCCAGCATTTT. As protein: CASSPGQSNQPQHF.

This clone was counted a single time. The chain couples TRBV2 to TRBJ2-7, with 8 nucleotides matching TRBD2. Germline trimming cut 4 bases from V and 5 bases from J; bases unmatched to any gene: 4. The CDR3 sequence is 13 residues long. Germline V gene data show CDR1 as SNHLY and CDR2 as FYNNEI. The CDR3 spells CASSVAGRDEQYF. The CDR3, as DNA: TGTGCCAGCAGTGTAGCGGGAAGGGACGAGCAGTACTTC.

The gene calls are TRBV7-8 and TRBJ2-3; D call uncertain. Germline lookup yields CDR1 SGHVS and CDR2 FQNEAQ. The CDR3 spans 12 residues. Trimming pared 1 base from V and 7 bases from J, leaving 6 bases between. CDR3: CASSLGGNTQYF. The CDR3 nucleotides read TGTGCCAGCAGCTTAGGGGGAAATACGCAGTATTTT.

J is TRBJ2-1 and V is TRBV2; a possible D gene is TRBD2 (7 bases). V was pared by 11 bases and J by 8 bases, with 13 bases between. The CDR3 is 11 residues long. Germline V gene lookup returns CDR1 SNHLY and CDR2 FYNNEI. The CDR3 region is CARGAWDEQFF. DNA for the CDR3: TGTGCCCGGGGGGCTTGGGATGAGCAGTTCTTC.

The rearrangement uses TRBV11-2 and TRBJ2-5; 8 positions match TRBD2. J was trimmed by 1 base and V by 5 bases; bases with no gene match: 6. This CDR3 has 15 residues. The germline gives CDR1 SGHAT, CDR2 FQNNGV. CDR3 loop: CASSLTSGPQETQYF. The CDR3, as DNA: TGTGCCAGCAGCCTCACTAGCGGACCCCAAGAGACCCAGTACTTC. The entire variable domain, with the rest obtained from reference TRBV11-2 and TRBJ2-5, is as follows: EAGVAQSPRYKIIEKRQSVAFWCNPISGHATLYWYQQILGQGPKLLIQFQNNGVVDDSQLPKDRFSAERLKGVDSTLKIQPAKLEDSAVYLCASSLTSGPQETQYFGPGTRLLVL.

The chain uses TRBV6-6 and TRBJ1-5; unclear D gene. With 7 bases removed from V and 4 bases from J, the gap between germline ends came to 20 bases. The CDR3 spans 16 residues. The germline gives CDR1 MNHNY, CDR2 SVGAGI (reference sequence). This CDR3 is CASTTGRPGKNQPQHF. In DNA form, the CDR3 reads TGTGCCAGCACCACGGGGAGGCCCGGGAAAAATCAGCCCCAGCATTTT.

The chain uses TRBV5-1 and TRBJ1-1; 8 positions agree with TRBD1. Per the germline V gene, CDR1 is SGHRS and CDR2 is YFSETQ. The CDR3 is 14 amino acids. V gave up 4 bases and J gave up 3 bases; unmatched junction bases: 5. CDR3 DNA sequence: TGCGCCAGCAGCGCATCAGGGGGCTACACTGAAGCTTTCTTT. Its protein is CASSASGGYTEAFF.

This chain connects TRBV3-1 (or the pseudogene TRBV3-2) to TRBJ2-7; D is perhaps TRBD2 (5 bases). Trimming removed 1 base at V and 2 bases at J, with 12 bases between. Per germline, CDR1 LGHDT and CDR2 YNNKEL (reference sequence). This CDR3 has 15 residues. In DNA form, the CDR3 reads TGTGCCAGCAGCCAAGGAGTAGGGCGGGCCTACGAGCAGTACTTC. Translating it yields CASSQGVGRAYEQYF.

V usage is TRBV19 and J usage is TRBJ1-5, with D maybe TRBD1 (6 bases). This CDR3 comprises 15 residues. Germline-derived CDR1 and CDR2 are LNHDA and SQIVND (reference sequence). V was clipped by 3 bases and J by 6 bases, with 15 bases between them. Written as DNA, the CDR3 is TGTGCCAGTAGTATCCTCGGGACACATATTCAGCCCCAGCATTTT. This gives the protein CASSILGTHIQPQHF.